A selection of T cell receptor beta chains follows, all from one sample in a study of CD8 T cells in ankylosing spondylitis. TCRdb re-analysed the 5' RACE reads in MiXCR, keeping a single row per CDR3 protein. In the table there are around 890,000 distinct CDR3 sequences, 10% to 15% of which are singletons. Sequencing was done on a sample of blood, either unsorted or a sorted T cell fraction (not recorded which). These receptors all come from a male donor with ankylosing spondylitis. CDR3s include the opening cysteine and the closing phenylalanine or tryptophan. The order of the fields is V gene, J gene, clone size, CDR3 length, D gene, CDR3 protein, CDR3 DNA. The D gene is left open where the match is weak. Size values are once, few and many counts, or a class for expanded clones, and some rows have none.

TRBV5-1	TRBJ1-6	many	15	.	CASSLGTGNNSPLHF	TGCGCCAGCAGCTTGGGTACGGGAAATAATTCACCCCTCCACTTT
TRBV5-5	TRBJ2-7	few	13	.	CASSLLGPGEQYF	TGTGCCAGCAGCTTACTGGGGCCAGGCGAGCAGTACTTC
TRBV20-1	TRBJ2-1	many	14	TRBD2	CSALTSGDNNEQFF	TGCAGTGCTCTGACTAGCGGGGACAACAATGAGCAGTTCTTC
TRBV4-2	TRBJ2-5	few	18	TRBD2	CASSRTSGSRGYQETQYF	TGTGCCAGCAGTCGGACTAGCGGGAGTCGGGGCTACCAAGAGACCCAGTACTTC
TRBV7-2	TRBJ2-3	.	14	.	CASSLIKRGDTQYF	TGTGCCAGCAGCTTAATAAAGAGAGGAGATACGCAGTATTTT
TRBV20-1	TRBJ2-7	.	13	.	CSAWNQLAYEQYF	TGCAGTGCTTGGAATCAGCTAGCCTACGAGCAGTACTTC
TRBV7-2	TRBJ1-2	.	12	.	CASSYSTYGYTF	TGTGCCAGCAGTTATTCTACCTATGGCTACACCTTC
TRBV7-9	TRBJ2-7	once	17	.	CASSLAEYGQEEREQYF	TGTGCCAGCAGCTTAGCGGAATATGGGCAGGAGGAAAGAGAGCAGTACTTC
TRBV9	TRBJ2-5	.	15	.	CASSSPAGAQETQYF	TGTGCCAGCAGCTCCCCCGCGGGGGCCCAGGAGACCCAGTACTTC
TRBV13	TRBJ1-1	many	13	.	CASSLKVNTEAFF	TGTGCCAGCAGCTTAAAGGTGAACACTGAAGCTTTCTTT
TRBV20-1	TRBJ1-4	few	14	.	CSASPGATNEKLFF	TGCAGTGCTAGTCCGGGAGCAACTAATGAAAAACTGTTTTTT
TRBV20-1	TRBJ1-3	.	11	.	CSARGVDTIYF	TGCAGTGCTAGGGGTGTGGACACCATATATTTT
TRBV5-1	TRBJ2-7	.	15	TRBD1	CASSPRTGDSGEQYF	TGCGCCAGCAGCCCTCGGACAGGGGATTCTGGTGAGCAGTACTTC
TRBV3-1	TRBJ2-2	few	15	.	CASSQEDRGPGELFF	TGTGCCAGCAGCCAAGAAGATCGGGGTCCCGGGGAGCTGTTTTTT
TRBV29-1	TRBJ2-5	few	12	TRBD1	CSLQGAGETQYF	TGCAGCTTACAGGGGGCTGGGGAGACCCAGTACTTC
TRBV11-3	TRBJ2-4	few	18	.	CASSSTGDRFLAKNIQYF	TGTGCCAGCAGCTCCACCGGAGACAGGTTCTTAGCCAAAAACATTCAGTACTTC
TRBV20-1	TRBJ2-2	few	14	TRBD2	CSARLAGATGELFF	TGCAGTGCTAGACTAGCGGGAGCTACCGGGGAGCTGTTTTTT
TRBV20-1	TRBJ1-3	.	13	.	CSAPLHSGNTIYF	TGCAGTGCCCCGCTCCACTCTGGAAACACCATATATTTT
TRBV20-1	TRBJ2-1	.	11	.	CSAGTGNEQFF	TGCAGTGCTGGAACAGGTAATGAGCAGTTCTTC
TRBV4-2	TRBJ2-3	few	13	.	CASSQRGADTQYF	TGTGCCAGCAGCCAACGGGGGGCGGATACGCAGTATTTT
TRBV5-1	TRBJ2-7	.	15	TRBD1	CASSFRDRGFYEQYF	TGCGCCAGCAGCTTCCGGGACAGGGGATTCTACGAGCAGTACTTC
TRBV6-1	TRBJ2-7	.	14	TRBD2	CASTRAGDPREQYF	TGTGCCAGCACCAGAGCGGGAGACCCGAGGGAGCAGTACTTC
TRBV6-5	TRBJ2-7	many	12	.	CASSYSRSEQYF	TGTGCCAGCAGTTACTCGAGGTCTGAGCAGTACTTC
TRBV20-1	TRBJ1-1	many	14	.	CSARDRRTNTEAFF	TGCAGTGCTAGAGATCGGCGTACGAACACTGAAGCTTTCTTT
TRBV29-1	TRBJ1-5	many	13	.	CSAMTGGNQPQHF	TGCAGCGCCATGACAGGAGGTAATCAGCCCCAGCATTTT
TRBV20-1	TRBJ1-1	few	12	TRBD1	CSVGTGWTEAFF	TGCAGTGTAGGGACAGGGTGGACTGAAGCTTTCTTT
TRBV7-2	TRBJ1-1	many	15	.	CASSLSGPGNTEAFF	TGTGCCAGCAGCTTATCCGGTCCGGGGAACACTGAAGCTTTCTTT
TRBV7-2	TRBJ2-7	.	15	TRBD2	CASSLALAGELEQYF	TGTGCCAGCAGCTTAGCGCTAGCGGGAGAACTCGAGCAGTACTTC
TRBV2	TRBJ2-7	many	14	.	CASSGQAYSYEQYF	TGTGCCAGCAGTGGGCAGGCGTACTCCTACGAGCAGTACTTC
TRBV5-1	TRBJ2-1	few	15	TRBD2	CASSLARTGGNEQFF	TGCGCCAGCAGCTTGGCCAGGACGGGAGGGAATGAGCAGTTCTTC
TRBV20-1	TRBJ2-7	few	14	TRBD2	CSARREGVSYEQYF	TGCAGTGCTAGGCGGGAGGGGGTCTCCTACGAGCAGTACTTC
TRBV23-1	TRBJ2-7	.	14	.	CASRHGGMGYEQYF	TGCGCCAGCCGACACGGGGGTATGGGCTACGAGCAGTACTTC
TRBV6-6	TRBJ2-7	few	12	.	CASSYSNGEQYF	TGTGCCAGCAGTTACTCCAACGGGGAGCAGTACTTC
TRBV5-1	TRBJ1-1	.	17	TRBD1	CASSSAGTGDMRTEAFF	TGCGCCAGCAGCTCCGCCGGGACAGGGGATATGAGAACTGAAGCTTTCTTT
TRBV10-3	TRBJ2-5	many	14	.	CAISEGGPQETQYF	TGTGCCATCAGTGAGGGAGGGCCCCAAGAGACCCAGTACTTC
TRBV12-3/TRBV12-4	TRBJ1-4	many	16	TRBD1	CASSLGVGDSTEKLFF	TGTGCCAGCAGTTTAGGGGTGGGGGACAGCACTGAAAAACTGTTTTTT
TRBV7-2	TRBJ1-5	.	14	.	CASSLQDSVPPQHF	TGTGCCAGCAGCTTACAGGACAGCGTTCCGCCCCAGCATTTT
TRBV24-1	TRBJ1-2	few	12	TRBD1	CATRGGGAGYTF	TGTGCCACCCGGGGAGGGGGCGCAGGCTACACCTTC
TRBV20-1	TRBJ2-3	.	15	TRBD2	CSASQREGSTDTQYF	TGCAGTGCTTCTCAGCGGGAGGGTAGCACAGATACGCAGTATTTT
TRBV7-2	TRBJ1-2	.	16	TRBD1	CASSLALPGQGYGYTF	TGTGCCAGCAGCTTAGCCCTACCGGGACAGGGCTATGGCTACACCTTC
TRBV20-1	TRBJ1-5	.	12	.	CSAARRGQPQHF	TGCAGTGCGGCCAGGAGGGGTCAGCCCCAGCATTTT
TRBV20-1	TRBJ2-7	few	13	.	CSATGGWSYEQYF	TGCAGTGCCACTGGGGGGTGGTCCTACGAGCAGTACTTC
TRBV20-1	TRBJ2-7	many	14	.	CSASVWGKSYEQYF	TGCAGTGCTAGCGTTTGGGGGAAAAGCTACGAGCAGTACTTC
TRBV12-3/TRBV12-4	TRBJ1-5	.	14	.	CASSLLFPNQPQHF	TGTGCCAGCAGTTTATTGTTTCCCAATCAGCCCCAGCATTTT
TRBV18	TRBJ2-7	.	14	.	CASSPGSRDHQQYF	TGTGCCAGCTCACCAGGATCAAGGGACCACCAGCAGTACTTC
TRBV5-1	TRBJ2-2	few	14	.	CASSYLPGPGELFF	TGCGCCAGCAGCTACCTCCCGGGGCCCGGGGAGCTGTTTTTT
TRBV7-9	TRBJ1-1	few	15	.	CASSLGSTLNTEAFF	TGTGCCAGCAGCTTGGGCAGCACATTGAACACTGAAGCTTTCTTT
TRBV18	TRBJ1-5	.	14	.	CASSPTGPDQPQHF	TGTGCCAGCTCACCCACGGGGCCGGATCAGCCCCAGCATTTT
TRBV4-3	TRBJ1-2	.	15	.	CASSRILGVGYGYTF	TGCGCCAGCAGCCGGATATTAGGGGTAGGCTATGGCTACACCTTC
TRBV5-1	TRBJ2-2	few	17	TRBD2	CASSLEPQSGSTGELFF	TGCGCCAGCAGCTTGGAGCCCCAAAGCGGGAGCACCGGGGAGCTGTTTTTT
TRBV29-1	TRBJ2-4	many	12	.	CSVAPGLGIQYF	TGCAGCGTCGCTCCGGGCCTTGGGATTCAGTACTTC